The 29 T cell receptor beta chains presented below share a single source sample, sequenced in a study of T cell repertoires in cytomegalovirus infection. These receptors' antigens are unknown. Each CDR3 protein gets one entry after TCRdb re-called the reads with MiXCR. The profile shows some 800,000 distinct CDR3 sequences, under 35% of them singletons. The specimen comprised cultured CD8+ T cells from PBMCs, sampled from culture after CMV antigen stimulation. The receptor set was obtained from a human donor in good health (CMV status not recorded). Some clones in this sample may be carry-over from other donors' samples.

This clonotype was recorded at least ten times. The chain carries TRBV7-2 and TRBJ2-3; TRBD2 aligns across 10 bases. The V gene end was trimmed by 4 bases and the J gene end by 5 bases; junction bases not matched to a gene: 9. There are 16 residues in the CDR3. Germline assignment: CDR1 SGHTA and CDR2 FQGNSA. The CDR3 loop reads CASSSSSGGRRDTQYF. Here the CDR3 DNA reads TGTGCCAGCAGCTCCTCTAGCGGGGGCCGGAGAGATACGCAGTATTTT.

This chain links TRBV7-9 with TRBJ2-7; 8 nucleotides align to TRBD1. Trimming took 10 bases from V and 3 from J; bases not matched to a gene: 2. The CDR3 spans 11 residues. The germline gives CDR1 SEHNR, CDR2 FQNEAQ (reference sequence). CDR3 nucleotide sequence: TGTGCCACCGACAGGGGCTACGAGCAGTACTTC. The encoded protein is CATDRGYEQYF.

The J gene is TRBJ2-3, the V gene TRBV6-5; D remains ambiguous. Germline V CDR1 and CDR2: MNHEY, SVGAGI. CDR3 size: 17 residues. V lost 0 bases to trimming and J lost 3 bases, with 16 bases between them. Written as DNA, the CDR3 is TGTGCCAGCAGTTACTCGACCCCAGATCCCCTAACAGATACGCAGTATTTT. Protein: CASSYSTPDPLTDTQYF.

This clonotype was seen a few times. The gene calls are TRBV12-3 or TRBV12-4 and TRBJ2-5, with D possibly matching TRBD1 (5 bases). V was pared by 3 bases and J by 5 bases, with 16 bases between. This CDR3 has 15 residues. Written as DNA, the CDR3 is TGTGCCAGCAGTTTTCGGAAGGGGATGTTGGAGACCCAGTACTTC. Protein product: CASSFRKGMLETQYF.

This clonotype was seen only a few times. V usage is TRBV7-2 and J usage is TRBJ2-2; weak D call: TRBD2 (6 bases). The CDR3 spans 15 residues. CDR1 is SGHTA and CDR2 is FQGNSA in the germline V gene. V dropped 5 bases and J dropped 7 bases, with 17 bases sitting between them. DNA of the CDR3: TGTGCCAGCAGCCCGCCGGGACTGGGGCACGGGGAGCTGTTTTTT. The encoded protein is CASSPPGLGHGELFF.

There are a few counts of this clonotype. The J gene is TRBJ2-2, the V gene TRBV19; D is unclear. CDR3 length: 14 residues. Trimming shortened V by 1 base and J by 7 bases, and 10 bases separated the two germline ends. Germline CDR1 LNHDA, CDR2 SQIVND (reference sequence). CDR3 protein: CASSIGSAYGELFF. The CDR3 DNA sequence: TGTGCCAGTAGTATAGGATCGGCATACGGGGAGCTGTTTTTT. The complete variable domain, with remaining parts taken from reference TRBV19 and TRBJ2-2, reads DGGITQSPKYLFRKEGQNVTLSCEQNLNHDAMYWYRQDPGQGLRLIYYSQIVNDFQKGDIAEGYSVSREKKESFPLTVTSAQKNPTAFYLCASSIGSAYGELFFGEGSRLTVL.

The rearrangement joins TRBV19 to TRBJ2-7, with TRBD1 matching over 8 bases. This CDR3 has 16 residues. V dropped 1 base and J dropped 7; count of bases not matched to a gene: 12. Looked up from germline, CDR1 is LNHDA and CDR2 is SQIVND (reference sequence). Here the CDR3 DNA reads TGTGCCAGTAGTATAGCCTCCCCGACAGGGGCAGGGGAGCAGTACGTC. It yields the protein CASSIASPTGAGEQYV.

The chain employs TRBV11-2 and TRBJ2-3; TRBD2 agrees at 7 bases. CDR1 is SGHAT and CDR2 is FQNNGV in the germline V gene. The ends lost 5 bases at V and 2 bases at J; junction bases unmatched: 13. The CDR3 has 17 residues. The CDR3 nucleotides read TGTGCCAGCAGCCTTGGCCGGACTAGACTTTACACAGATACGCAGTATTTT. This codes for CASSLGRTRLYTDTQYF.

The chain carries TRBV7-3 and TRBJ2-1; 10 nucleotides agree with TRBD1. This CDR3 has 15 residues. From germline, CDR1 is SGHTA and CDR2 FQGTGA. The V segment lost 5 bases and the J segment 5 bases; nucleotides outside the gene matches: 6. This CDR3 reads CASSPIGTGDNEQFF. The CDR3 bases are TGTGCCAGCAGCCCCATCGGGACAGGGGACAATGAGCAGTTCTTC.

This chain uses TRBV9 with TRBJ2-1; D may be TRBD2 (6 bases). Trimming removed 3 bases at V and 2 bases at J, with 12 bases between. The CDR3 runs 15 residues. Germline V lookup: CDR1 SGDLS, CDR2 YYNGEE. CDR3 amino acids: CASSAAGLPYNEQFF. In DNA form, the CDR3 reads TGTGCCAGCAGCGCGGCGGGACTCCCCTACAATGAGCAGTTCTTC.

This clonotype occurred a few times. The rearrangement joins TRBV6-5 to TRBJ1-6; 9 positions match TRBD1. The CDR3 runs to 16 residues. Unmatched junction bases numbered 13, after V lost 6 bases and J lost 10 bases. From germline, CDR1 is MNHEY and CDR2 SVGAGI. CDR3 amino acids: CASSPPRDRVRSPLHF. The CDR3 DNA reads TGTGCCAGCAGCCCACCCCGGGACAGGGTACGATCACCCCTCCACTTT.

This clonotype was seen a handful of times. This sequence joins TRBV7-6 and TRBJ2-1, with D possibly being TRBD1 (5 bases). The CDR3 length is 15 residues. Germline V gene sequence: CDR1 SGHVS, CDR2 FNYEAQ. The V end lost 7 bases, the J end lost 0 bases, and 13 bases lay between the germline ends. The CDR3 nucleotides read TGTGCCAGCAAACTGGGGCCTAGCTCCTACAATGAGCAGTTCTTC. It specifies CASKLGPSSYNEQFF.

This clonotype came up once. The chain links TRBV20-1 to TRBJ1-3, with 10 bases lining up with TRBD1. The ends lost 6 bases at V and 3 bases at J; junction bases unmatched: 5. Per the germline V gene, CDR1 is DFQATT and CDR2 is SNEGSKA (reference sequence). The CDR3 sequence is 14 residues long. Here the CDR3 reads CSAWDRGFGNTIYF. The CDR3 nucleotides read TGCAGTGCCTGGGACAGGGGATTTGGAAACACCATATATTTT.

V and J are TRBV6-2 or TRBV6-3 and TRBJ2-3; TRBD2 aligns across 7 bases. The germline V gene encodes CDR1 MNHEY and CDR2 SVGEGT. V gave up 3 bases and J gave up 9 bases; unmatched junction bases: 24. The CDR3 contains 19 residues. CDR3 nucleotide sequence: TGTGCCAGCAGTTATCCCGGCCTACGGGGAGGGGTTGGTCAGAGGACGCAGTATTTT. It codes for CASSYPGLRGGVGQRTQYF.

DNA for the CDR3: TGTGCCAGCAGCATACAGGGAAACACCATATATTTT. Translation gives CASSIQGNTIYF. The chain is built from TRBV7-9 and TRBJ1-3; no reliable D call. Germline CDR1 SEHNR, CDR2 FQNEAQ (reference sequence). V was shortened by 5 bases and J by 4 bases, with 6 bases between the two germline ends. The CDR3 has 12 residues. The complete variable domain, with remaining parts taken from reference TRBV7-9 and TRBJ1-3, reads DTGVSQNPRHKITKRGQNVTFRCDPISEHNRLYWYRQTLGQGPEFLTYFQNEAQLEKSRLLSDRFSAERPKGSFSTLEIQRTEQGDSAMYLCASSIQGNTIYFGEGSWLTVV.

This clonotype was observed a handful of times. The rearrangement uses TRBV7-6 and TRBJ2-2, with TRBD1 matching 8 bases. The CDR3 has 16 residues. Trimming at V came to 4 bases and at J to 4 bases, leaving 8 bases not matched to a gene. Germline CDR1 reads SGHVS; CDR2 reads FNYEAQ. The CDR3 bases are TGTGCCAGCAGCTCAGGGACAGGTCTTTCCACCGGGGAGCTGTTTTTT. Protein: CASSSGTGLSTGELFF.

This clonotype was observed once. One base away lies a much larger clone, so this may be a sequencing read error. No conserved phenylalanine or tryptophan is present at the end of the CDR3, so a read error is the likely explanation. The rearrangement joins TRBV7-6 to TRBJ2-7; the D is unclear. The CDR3 spans 14 residues. Germline CDR1 SGHVS, CDR2 FNYEAQ. The germline V and J ends were trimmed by 0 bases and 4 bases, with 10 bases remaining between them. The CDR3 DNA is TGTGCCAGCAGCTTAGCGGTGGAGAGTTACGAGCAGTACATC. This gives the protein CASSLAVESYEQYI.

This clonotype was seen a handful of times. This chain connects TRBV19 to TRBJ1-3, with a possible D match to TRBD1 (6 bases). The CDR3 is made up of 18 amino acids. V lost 2 bases, J lost 2 bases, and 19 bases lay in between. Germline CDR1 reads LNHDA; CDR2 reads SQIVND (reference sequence). This CDR3 is CASSIRRGGATTGNTIYF. In DNA, the CDR3 is TGTGCCAGTAGTATACGCCGCGGGGGGGCAACCACTGGAAACACCATATATTTT.

J is TRBJ2-1 and V is TRBV27; 8 positions agree with TRBD1. Germline V CDR1 and CDR2: MNHEY, SMNVEV (reference sequence). The V gene end was trimmed by 4 bases and the J gene end by 0 bases; junction bases not matched to a gene: 5. This CDR3 is built from 16 residues. The CDR3 sequence: CASSWTGSSSYNEQFF. DNA of the CDR3: TGTGCCAGCAGTTGGACAGGGTCGAGCTCCTACAATGAGCAGTTCTTC.

The chain carries TRBV15 and TRBJ2-1; D remains unclear. V lost 1 base to trimming and J lost 7 bases, with 14 bases between them. Per germline, CDR1 LNHNV and CDR2 YYDKDF (reference sequence). The CDR3 loop spans 15 amino acids. The CDR3 sequence: CATSRAGLVGNEQFF. The CDR3 DNA sequence: TGTGCCACCAGCAGAGCCGGCCTAGTGGGGAATGAGCAGTTCTTC.

This clonotype was detected only a few times. V gene TRBV7-9 combines with J gene TRBJ1-1; no clear D gene. Between the trimmed V and J ends, which lost 7 bases and 6 bases, there was a span of 9 bases. Germline lookup yields CDR1 SEHNR and CDR2 FQNEAQ (reference sequence). This CDR3 region has 11 residues. The CDR3 loop is CASTSGAEAFF. In DNA form, the CDR3 reads TGTGCCAGCACTTCCGGGGCTGAAGCTTTCTTT.

This clonotype was detected many times. The rearrangement joins TRBV19 to TRBJ1-2; no reliable D call. With 8 bases removed from V and 7 bases from J, the gap between germline ends came to 14 bases. Germline CDR1 LNHDA, CDR2 SQIVND (reference sequence). The length of the CDR3 is 12 residues. The chain's CDR3 is CASGGVLVGYTF. The CDR3 DNA reads as TGTGCCAGTGGCGGAGTGTTGGTTGGCTACACCTTC.

The chain carries TRBV6-6 and TRBJ1-3; 7 bases map to TRBD1. In germline, CDR1 is MNHNY, CDR2 SVGAGI (reference sequence). The V and J ends lost 8 bases and 0 bases, in that order; junction bases with no gene match: 16. CDR3 length: 18 residues. CDR3: CASGEPGQPFLSGNTIYF. CDR3 bases: TGTGCCAGCGGAGAGCCGGGACAGCCCTTTCTCTCTGGAAACACCATATATTTT.

This clonotype was found a few times. The chain couples TRBV11-2 to TRBJ2-2, with D possibly matching TRBD1 (6 bases). The CDR3 is 14 residues long. Germline V gene data show CDR1 as SGHAT and CDR2 as FQNNGV. Trimming removed 3 bases at V and 6 bases at J, with 11 bases between. The DNA of the CDR3 is TGTGCCAGCAGCTTTGCAGGGGAAGCCGGGGAGCTGTTTTTT. It codes for CASSFAGEAGELFF.

Ten or more counts support this clonotype. CDR3 amino acids: CASSLALGDSYEQYF. The CDR3 nucleotides read TGTGCCAGCAGCTTAGCGCTCGGGGACAGCTACGAGCAGTACTTC. V is TRBV7-8 and J is TRBJ2-7; 7 nucleotides line up with TRBD1. There are 15 residues in the CDR3. Trimming took 0 bases from V and 3 from J; bases not matched to a gene: 5. Germline CDR1 SGHVS, CDR2 FQNEAQ.

The chain links TRBV7-6 to TRBJ1-2; 12 bases are shared with TRBD1. Germline V gene data show CDR1 as SGHVS and CDR2 as FNYEAQ. Trimming cost V 2 bases and J 7 bases; bases outside gene matches: 5. The CDR3 loop spans 15 amino acids. The CDR3 nucleotides are TGTGCCAGCAGCTTAACGGGACAGGGGGCCTTTGGCTACACCTTC. Its translation: CASSLTGQGAFGYTF.

This clonotype was seen only a few times. This chain joins TRBV7-3 and TRBJ2-3, with 9 bases lining up with TRBD1. The CDR3 is made up of 16 amino acids. J was trimmed by 2 bases and V by 3 bases; bases with no gene match: 6. The germline gives CDR1 SGHTA, CDR2 FQGTGA. The CDR3 DNA is TGTGCCAGCAGCTTCCCGGACAGGGGCAACACAGATACGCAGTATTTT. Protein sequence: CASSFPDRGNTDTQYF.

The rearrangement links TRBV20-1 to TRBJ1-5; 7 nucleotides agree with TRBD1. The CDR3 length is 17 residues. V lost 1 base and J lost 3; bases outside the gene matches: 12. Germline lookup yields CDR1 DFQATT and CDR2 SNEGSKA (reference sequence). The CDR3 nucleotides read TGCAGTGCTAGAGTTAGGGACCGACAGGGCAACAATCAGCCCCAGCATTTT. It yields the protein CSARVRDRQGNNQPQHF.

V gene TRBV4-1 combines with J gene TRBJ2-3; 8 nucleotides agree with TRBD2. Per the germline V gene, CDR1 is MGHRA and CDR2 is YSYEKL. This CDR3 region has 19 residues. V lost 0 bases to trimming and J lost 4 bases; unmatched junction nucleotides: 15. CDR3 residues: CASSQDLRSGGIRPDTQYF. In nucleotides, the CDR3 is TGCGCCAGCAGCCAAGATCTTAGATCGGGGGGGATTCGACCAGATACGCAGTATTTT.